The 31 T cell receptor beta chains presented below share a single source sample, sequenced in a study of T cells in Graves' hyperthyroidism and ophthalmopathy. It was RNA transcripts that yielded the amplified TCR beta CDR3 regions. HTBI primers were used for first-round RT-PCR of the TCR CDR3. TCRdb re-analysed the multiplex PCR reads in MiXCR, keeping a single row per CDR3 protein. The table lists 50,000 to 55,000 distinct CDR3 sequences, approximately 48% of them singletons. The sequenced sample consisted of blood. The receptors originated from a woman aged 45-60 years with Graves' ophthalmopathy.

This clonotype came up many times. CDR3 nucleotide sequence: TGTTGTTCGGGACACGACTATGGCTACACCTTC. Translated: CCSGHDYGYTF. This chain links TRBV30 with TRBJ1-2; tentative D call: TRBD1 (6 bases). Germline V gene lookup returns CDR1 GTSNPN and CDR2 SVGIG (reference sequence). The CDR3 is 11 amino acids.

This clonotype was found a few times. The gene calls are TRBV20-1 and TRBJ2-2; 7 bases line up with TRBD1. The CDR3 consists of 14 residues. In germline, CDR1 is DFQATT, CDR2 SNEGSKA (reference sequence). The V gene end was trimmed by 6 bases and the J gene end by 0 bases; junction bases not matched to a gene: 4. The CDR3 loop is CSARQGSNTGELFF. The CDR3 DNA sequence: TGCAGTGCCCGACAGGGCTCGAACACCGGGGAGCTGTTTTTT.

This clonotype is termed medium-sized (0.01 to 0.1%). The rearrangement joins TRBV12-3 or TRBV12-4 to TRBJ2-5; 13 nucleotides align to TRBD2. The CDR3 sequence is 19 residues long. Unmatched junction bases numbered 14, after V lost 2 bases and J lost 5 bases. CDR3 bases: TGTGCCAGCAGTTTATACTACGGAGGACTAGCGGGAGTGAGGGAGACCCAGTACTTC. It is translated as CASSLYYGGLAGVRETQYF.

V and J are TRBV2 and TRBJ2-3; D may be TRBD2 (7 bases). With 6 bases removed from V and 4 bases from J, the gap between germline ends came to 17 bases. This CDR3 is built from 15 residues. Germline CDR1 is SNHLY and CDR2 is FYNNEI. The CDR3 nucleotides are TGTGCCAGCAGATCTGGGGGGGGCGGTGCAGATACGCAGTATTTT. This translates into CASRSGGGGADTQYF. Drawing the rest from reference TRBV2 and TRBJ2-3, the complete variable domain is EPEVTQTPSHQVTQMGQEVILRCVPISNHLYFYWYRQILGQKVEFLVSFYNNEISEKSEIFDDQFSVERPDGSNFTLKIRSTKLEDSAMYFCASRSGGGGADTQYFGPGTRLTVL.

This clonotype was seen ten or more times. This chain's CDR3 is CASRGREPEAFF. The CDR3 DNA follows: TGCGCCAGCAGGGGAAGGGAACCCGAAGCTTTCTTT. The V and J genes are TRBV5-1 and TRBJ1-1, with no clear D. Germline CDR1 reads SGHRS; CDR2 reads YFSETQ. V lost 5 bases and J lost 8, with 13 bases in between. CDR3 length equals 12 residues. Full variable domain (remainder filled in from reference TRBV5-1 and TRBJ1-1): KAGVTQTPRYLIKTRGQQVTLSCSPISGHRSVSWYQQTPGQGLQFLFEYFSETQRNKGNFPGRFSGRQFSNSRSEMNVSTLELGDSALYLCASRGREPEAFFGQGTRLTVV.

This clonotype was observed many times. The V gene is TRBV6-5, the J gene TRBJ1-4, with D hard to call. Trimming took off 2 bases at V and 3 bases at J, with 4 bases between the two ends. The CDR3 is 13 residues long. Germline V CDR1 and CDR2: MNHEY, SVGAGI. CDR3 region: CASSYNPNEKLFF. Written as DNA, the CDR3 is TGTGCCAGCAGTTACAACCCTAATGAAAAACTGTTTTTT.

This clonotype showed up many times. The chain is built from TRBV9 and TRBJ2-2, with 7 bases that match TRBD2. Germline assignment: CDR1 SGDLS and CDR2 YYNGEE. This CDR3 is built from 15 residues. Trimming cost V 0 bases and J 6 bases; bases outside gene matches: 5. CDR3 residues: CASSVAGLEAGELFF. The CDR3 DNA follows: TGTGCCAGCAGCGTAGCCGGACTAGAGGCCGGGGAGCTGTTTTTT.

This clonotype was observed many times. This CDR3 is CASSWDIHGELFF. The CDR3 DNA sequence: TGTGCCAGCAGCTGGGACATTCACGGGGAGCTGTTTTTT. This rearrangement joins TRBV5-6 to TRBJ2-2; D is perhaps TRBD1 (6 bases). Germline V gene lookup returns CDR1 SGHDT and CDR2 YYEEEE. The CDR3 runs to 13 residues. The V and J ends lost 3 bases and 7 bases respectively, with 10 bases between them. The entire variable domain, with the rest obtained from reference TRBV5-6 and TRBJ2-2, is as follows: DAGVTQSPTHLIKTRGQQVTLRCSPKSGHDTVSWYQQALGQGPQFIFQYYEEEERQRGNFPDRFSGHQFPNYSSELNVNALLLGDSALYLCASSWDIHGELFFGEGSRLTVL.

The chain employs TRBV30 and TRBJ1-5; the D is unclear. V was clipped by 2 bases and J by 0 bases, with 5 bases between them. This CDR3 has 13 residues. Per the germline V gene, CDR1 is GTSNPN and CDR2 is SVGIG (reference sequence). CDR3 coding DNA: TGTGCCTGGAGTACGGATAGCAATCAGCCCCAGCATTTT. Translating it yields CAWSTDSNQPQHF.

CDR3 loop: CATSESFGASTDTQYF. CDR3 coding DNA: TGTGCCACCAGTGAGAGTTTTGGGGCTAGCACAGATACGCAGTATTTT. This sequence joins TRBV24-1 and TRBJ2-3; the D gene is possibly TRBD1 (5 bases). Germline CDR1 reads KGHDR; CDR2 reads SFDVKD. V was cut by 4 bases and J by 0 bases, with 13 bases left in between. The CDR3 runs 16 residues.

The table lists this clonotype with many counts. The V and J genes are TRBV5-4 and TRBJ1-1; TRBD1 agrees at 10 bases. The junction had 7 bases not matched to a gene; V was cut back by 4 bases and J by 4 bases. CDR1 and CDR2 from the germline V gene are SGHNT and YYREEE (reference sequence). The CDR3 sequence is 15 residues long. Here the CDR3 DNA reads TGTGCCAGCAGCCAGGGACAGGGGATTTTCACTGAAGCTTTCTTT. Its translation is CASSQGQGIFTEAFF.

By sample share, this clonotype is medium-sized. The V call is TRBV15, the J call TRBJ2-7; 9 bases line up with TRBD2. V shed 6 bases and J 3 bases; nucleotides not matched to a gene: 6. In germline, CDR1 is LNHNV, CDR2 YYDKDF (reference sequence). The CDR3 runs 14 residues. The CDR3 bases are TGTGCCACCAGTGAGGGTAGCGGGAGCTACGAGCAGTACTTC. This sequence encodes CATSEGSGSYEQYF.

Turning to this clonotype: One base away lies a much larger clone, so this may be a sequencing read error. The V call is TRBV19, the J call TRBJ2-2; D possibly corresponds to TRBD2 (6 bases). The CDR3 sequence is 17 residues long. From germline, CDR1 is LNHDA and CDR2 SQIVND (reference sequence). Trimming pared 4 bases from V and 6 bases from J, leaving 21 bases between. Here the CDR3 reads CASSTRRIGGSAGELFF. For the CDR3, the DNA is TGTGCCAGTAGTACCAGAAGGATCGGGGGTTCTGCCGGGGAGCTGTTTTTT. Supplemented by reference TRBV19 and TRBJ2-2, the full variable domain reads DGGITQSPKYLFRKEGQNVTLSCEQNLNHDAMYWYRQDPGQGLRLIYYSQIVNDFQKGDIAEGYSVSREKKESFPLTVTSAQKNPTAFYLCASSTRRIGGSAGELFFGEGSRLTVL.

This clonotype was recorded many times. The chain employs TRBV4-3 and TRBJ2-3; D remains unclear. Trimming pared 0 bases from V and 1 base from J, leaving 8 bases between. Germline CDR1 reads LGHNA; CDR2 reads YSLEER. The CDR3 totals 15 residues. The CDR3 loop reads CASSQDGQGTDTQYF. The CDR3 DNA follows: TGCGCCAGCAGCCAAGATGGGCAGGGCACAGATACGCAGTATTTT.

This clonotype has ten or more counts. V and J are TRBV20-1 and TRBJ2-7, with 7 nucleotides matching TRBD2. Germline V gene sequence: CDR1 DFQATT, CDR2 SNEGSKA (reference sequence). The CDR3 has 13 residues. J gave up 0 bases and V 3 bases, and 2 bases lay outside the gene matches. CDR3 sequence: CSARWGGSYEQYF. In DNA form, the CDR3 reads TGCAGTGCTAGGTGGGGGGGCTCCTACGAGCAGTACTTC.

V gene TRBV7-9 combines with J gene TRBJ1-5; no definite D call. Germline V gene sequence: CDR1 SEHNR, CDR2 FQNEAQ (reference sequence). The V gene lost 3 bases and the J gene lost 0 bases, with 3 bases spanning the gap. The CDR3 is made up of 13 amino acids. The CDR3 nucleotides are TGTGCCAGCAGCTTCGATAGCAATCAGCCCCAGCATTTT. Protein: CASSFDSNQPQHF. Drawing the rest from reference TRBV7-9 and TRBJ1-5, the complete variable domain is DTGVSQNPRHKITKRGQNVTFRCDPISEHNRLYWYRQTLGQGPEFLTYFQNEAQLEKSRLLSDRFSAERPKGSFSTLEIQRTEQGDSAMYLCASSFDSNQPQHFGDGTRLSIL.

The chain recombines TRBV7-9 with TRBJ1-2; no clear D. V lost 7 bases, J lost 3 bases, and 6 bases lay in between. Germline CDR1 is SEHNR and CDR2 is FQNEAQ (reference sequence). There are 11 residues in the CDR3. The CDR3 DNA follows: TGTGCCAGCAAGACGGACTATGGCTACACCTTC. It is translated as CASKTDYGYTF. The variable domain in full, completed from reference TRBV7-9 and TRBJ1-2, reads DTGVSQNPRHKITKRGQNVTFRCDPISEHNRLYWYRQTLGQGPEFLTYFQNEAQLEKSRLLSDRFSAERPKGSFSTLEIQRTEQGDSAMYLCASKTDYGYTFGSGTRLTVV.

The V call is TRBV20-1, the J call TRBJ2-1; 8 nucleotides align to TRBD1. Germline loops: CDR1 DFQATT, CDR2 SNEGSKA (reference sequence). V was clipped by 6 bases and J by 15 bases; unmatched bases: 7. CDR3 size: 10 residues. The CDR3 DNA reads as TGCAGTGCCGTTCCCGGGACAGGGTTCTTC. This encodes CSAVPGTGFF.

The chain is built from TRBV5-1 and TRBJ1-4, with D possibly matching TRBD1 (5 bases). V was cut by 2 bases and J by 3 bases, with 11 bases left in between. CDR1 is SGHRS and CDR2 is YFSETQ in the germline V gene. The CDR3 covers 15 residues. The CDR3 loop reads CASSLIGGANEKLFF. CDR3 nucleotide sequence: TGCGCCAGCAGCTTAATCGGAGGGGCTAATGAAAAACTGTTTTTT. Combining the CDR3 with reference TRBV5-1 and TRBJ1-4 gives the whole variable domain KAGVTQTPRYLIKTRGQQVTLSCSPISGHRSVSWYQQTPGQGLQFLFEYFSETQRNKGNFPGRFSGRQFSNSRSEMNVSTLELGDSALYLCASSLIGGANEKLFFGSGTQLSVL.

This clonotype has a count of ten or more. The chain couples TRBV28 to TRBJ2-7, with 7 bases aligning to TRBD1. Germline CDR1 reads MDHEN; CDR2 reads SYDVKM. CDR3 length: 14 amino acids. V lost 3 bases to trimming and J lost 4 bases; unmatched junction nucleotides: 6. CDR3 region: CASSFGDRAYEQYF. The CDR3 DNA sequence: TGTGCCAGCAGTTTCGGGGACAGAGCGTACGAGCAGTACTTC.

This clonotype was recorded at least ten times. V and J are TRBV25-1 and TRBJ2-2, with D hard to call. The CDR3 sequence is 13 residues long. The ends were cut back, 4 bases at V and 1 base at J, with 4 bases in the middle. Germline CDR1 and CDR2: MGHDK and SYGVNS. CDR3 bases: TGTGCCAGCAGTGTAAAGAACACCGGGGAGCTGTTTTTT. Its protein product is CASSVKNTGELFF.

A note on this clonotype: A much larger clone lies one base from this, so it may be a read error. V gene TRBV24-1 combines with J gene TRBJ2-1; TRBD2 matches 11 bases. Germline lookup yields CDR1 KGHDR and CDR2 SFDVKD. The CDR3 sequence is 16 residues long. Losses at the gene ends were 11 bases for V and 12 bases for J; bases not matched to a gene: 20. The CDR3 loop is CASSPAGLAGADGQFF. The CDR3 DNA follows: TGTGCCAGCAGCCCAGCCGGACTAGCGGGTGCCGATGGGCAGTTCTTC.

The chain combines TRBV9 with TRBJ2-3; no firm D call. Germline lookup yields CDR1 SGDLS and CDR2 YYNGEE. The CDR3 is 15 residues long. V dropped 0 bases and J dropped 1 base, with 9 bases sitting between them. The CDR3, as DNA: TGTGCCAGCAGCGTAGGCCCTGTAGGCACAGATACGCAGTATTTT. Amino acids: CASSVGPVGTDTQYF.

This clonotype was picked up many times. V and J are TRBV7-2 and TRBJ1-1; D is ambiguous. CDR1 is SGHTA, CDR2 FQGNSA, per germline. The CDR3 is 12 residues long. V gave up 5 bases and J gave up 8 bases, with 12 bases separating them. The CDR3 region is CASSRLQIEAFF. The CDR3 DNA reads TGTGCCAGCAGCCGCCTCCAGATAGAAGCTTTCTTT.

This clonotype rates as medium-sized. DNA of the CDR3: TGTGCCAGTTCTTTTCGACAGGGTAATTCACCCCTCCACTTT. Amino acid sequence: CASSFRQGNSPLHF. This chain links TRBV2 with TRBJ1-6; 7 positions match TRBD1. There are 14 residues in the CDR3. Germline CDR1 SNHLY, CDR2 FYNNEI. With 9 bases clipped from V and 6 bases from J, the junction kept 8 bases outside the gene matches.

The sample holds many counts of this clonotype. The chain combines TRBV6-4 with TRBJ2-1; weak D call: TRBD1 (5 bases). This CDR3 spans 14 amino acids. The V end was cut by 3 bases, the J end by 0 bases, with 6 bases between. Per germline, CDR1 MRHNA and CDR2 SNTAGT. In nucleotides, the CDR3 is TGTGCCAGCAGTGAAGACAGCTCCTACAATGAGCAGTTCTTC. Its translation is CASSEDSSYNEQFF.

This chain connects TRBV24-1 to TRBJ2-5, with 11 positions matching TRBD2. Germline trimming cut 4 bases from V and 5 bases from J; bases unmatched to any gene: 5. The CDR3 has 15 amino acids. Germline V gives CDR1 KGHDR, CDR2 SFDVKD. The CDR3 spells CATSDLAGGPETQYF. For the CDR3, the DNA is TGTGCCACCAGTGACTTAGCGGGGGGGCCGGAGACCCAGTACTTC.

The chain links TRBV6-4 to TRBJ2-2, with D uncertain. Deletions cut 6 bases from V and 0 bases from J, with 8 bases between. CDR3 length equals 14 residues. From germline, CDR1 is MRHNA and CDR2 SNTAGT. Here the CDR3 reads CASSPAPNTGELFF. The CDR3, as DNA: TGTGCCAGCAGCCCAGCACCGAACACCGGGGAGCTGTTTTTT.

This clonotype is medium-sized. J is TRBJ2-7 and V is TRBV10-3; D may be TRBD2 (5 bases). Germline V gives CDR1 ENHRY, CDR2 SYGVKD. The CDR3 runs to 14 residues. Trimming removed 2 bases from V and 3 bases from J, with 11 bases in between. In nucleotides, the CDR3 is TGTGCCATCAGTGAGGCGAACGGGAACTACGAGCAGTACTTC. It specifies CAISEANGNYEQYF.

This clonotype is classed as medium-sized. The V and J genes are TRBV2 and TRBJ1-3; no clear D. CDR1 is SNHLY and CDR2 is FYNNEI in the germline V gene. The CDR3 spans 13 residues. Trimming took 8 bases from V and 0 from J, leaving 8 bases between them. Here the CDR3 reads CASGRNSGNTIYF. CDR3 bases: TGTGCCAGCGGGCGCAACTCTGGAAACACCATATATTTT.

Within the sample, this clonotype is medium-sized (0.01 to 0.1%). The gene calls are TRBV24-1 and TRBJ2-1, with 9 bases matching TRBD1. The germline V gene encodes CDR1 KGHDR and CDR2 SFDVKD. The V gene end was trimmed by 6 bases and the J gene end by 8 bases; junction bases not matched to a gene: 7. CDR3 length: 14 amino acids. CDR3 DNA: TGTGCCACCAGTATCGGACAGGGGTATGATGAGCAGTTCTTC. Protein: CATSIGQGYDEQFF.